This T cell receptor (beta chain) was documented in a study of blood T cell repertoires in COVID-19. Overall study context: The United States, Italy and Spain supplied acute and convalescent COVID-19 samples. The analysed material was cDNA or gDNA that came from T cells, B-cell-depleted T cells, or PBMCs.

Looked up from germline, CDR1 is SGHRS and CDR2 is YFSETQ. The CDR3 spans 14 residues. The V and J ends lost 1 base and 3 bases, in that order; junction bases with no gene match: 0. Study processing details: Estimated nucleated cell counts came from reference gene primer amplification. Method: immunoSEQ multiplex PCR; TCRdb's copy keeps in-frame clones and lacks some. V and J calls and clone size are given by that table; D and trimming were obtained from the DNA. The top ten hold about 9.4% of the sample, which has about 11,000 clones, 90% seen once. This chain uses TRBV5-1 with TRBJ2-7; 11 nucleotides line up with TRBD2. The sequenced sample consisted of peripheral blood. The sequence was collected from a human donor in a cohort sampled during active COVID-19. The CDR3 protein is CASSLTSGGYEQYF. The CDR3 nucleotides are TGCGCCAGCAGCTTGACTAGCGGGGGCTACGAGCAGTACTTC.